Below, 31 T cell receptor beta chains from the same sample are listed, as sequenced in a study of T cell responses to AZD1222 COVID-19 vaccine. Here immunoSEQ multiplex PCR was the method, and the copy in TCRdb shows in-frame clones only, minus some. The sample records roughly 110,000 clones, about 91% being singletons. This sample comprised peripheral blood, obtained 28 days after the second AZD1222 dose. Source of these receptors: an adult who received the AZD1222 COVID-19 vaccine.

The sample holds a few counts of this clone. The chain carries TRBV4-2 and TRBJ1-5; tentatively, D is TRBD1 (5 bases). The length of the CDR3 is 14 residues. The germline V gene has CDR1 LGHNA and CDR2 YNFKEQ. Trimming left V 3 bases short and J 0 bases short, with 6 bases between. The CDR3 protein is CASSQGDSNQPQHF. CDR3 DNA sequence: TGTGCCAGCAGCCAGGGGGATAGCAATCAGCCCCAGCATTTT.

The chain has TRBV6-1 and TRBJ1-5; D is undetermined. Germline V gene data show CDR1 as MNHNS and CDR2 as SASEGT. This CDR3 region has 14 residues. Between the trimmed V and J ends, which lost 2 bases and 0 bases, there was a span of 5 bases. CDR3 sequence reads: CASSERDSNQPQHF. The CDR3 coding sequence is TGTGCCAGCAGTGAAAGGGATAGCAATCAGCCCCAGCATTTT.

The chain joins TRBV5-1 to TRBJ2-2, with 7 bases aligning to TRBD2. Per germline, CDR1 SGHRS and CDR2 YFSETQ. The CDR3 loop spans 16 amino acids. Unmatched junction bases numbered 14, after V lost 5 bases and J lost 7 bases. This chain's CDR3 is CASRPMGDYQIGELFF. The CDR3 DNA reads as TGCGCCAGCAGACCAATGGGGGACTATCAGATCGGGGAGCTGTTTTTT.

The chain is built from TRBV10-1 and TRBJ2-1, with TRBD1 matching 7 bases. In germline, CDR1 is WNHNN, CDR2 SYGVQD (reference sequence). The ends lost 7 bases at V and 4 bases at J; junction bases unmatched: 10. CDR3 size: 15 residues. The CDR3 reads CASNTTGDPYNEQFF. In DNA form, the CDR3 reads TGCGCCAGCAATACTACAGGGGACCCATACAATGAGCAGTTCTTC.

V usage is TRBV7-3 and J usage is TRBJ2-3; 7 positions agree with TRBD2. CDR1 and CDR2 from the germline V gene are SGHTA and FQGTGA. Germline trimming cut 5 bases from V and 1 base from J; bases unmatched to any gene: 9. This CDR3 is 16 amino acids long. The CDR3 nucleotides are TGTGCCAGCAGCCCTTCTGGGCTAGCGGGCACAGATACGCAGTATTTT. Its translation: CASSPSGLAGTDTQYF.

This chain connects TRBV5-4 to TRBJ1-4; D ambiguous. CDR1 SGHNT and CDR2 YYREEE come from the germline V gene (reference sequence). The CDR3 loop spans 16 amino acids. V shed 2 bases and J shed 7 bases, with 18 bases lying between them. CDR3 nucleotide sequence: TGTGCCAGCAGCTTACCTGACGGGTTGGGTACTGAAAAACTGTTTTTT. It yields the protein CASSLPDGLGTEKLFF. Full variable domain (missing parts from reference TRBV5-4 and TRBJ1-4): ETGVTQSPTHLIKTRGQQVTLRCSSQSGHNTVSWYQQALGQGPQFIFQYYREEENGRGNFPPRFSGLQFPNYSSELNVNALELDDSALYLCASSLPDGLGTEKLFFGSGTQLSVL.

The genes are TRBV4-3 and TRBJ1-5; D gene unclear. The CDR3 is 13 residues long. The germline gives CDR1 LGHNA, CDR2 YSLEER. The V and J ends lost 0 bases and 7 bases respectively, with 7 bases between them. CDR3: CASSQDLVQPQHF. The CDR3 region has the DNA TGCGCCAGCAGCCAAGATTTAGTGCAGCCCCAGCATTTT.

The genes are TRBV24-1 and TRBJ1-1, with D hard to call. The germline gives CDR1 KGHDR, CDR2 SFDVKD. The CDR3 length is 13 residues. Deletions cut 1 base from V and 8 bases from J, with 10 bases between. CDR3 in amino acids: CATSDFYGGEAFF. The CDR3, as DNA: TGTGCCACCAGTGATTTTTATGGTGGCGAAGCTTTCTTT.

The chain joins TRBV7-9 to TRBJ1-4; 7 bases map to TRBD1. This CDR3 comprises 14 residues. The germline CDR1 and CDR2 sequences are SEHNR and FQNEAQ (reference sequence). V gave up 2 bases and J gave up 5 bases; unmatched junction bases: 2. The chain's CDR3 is CASSLRTGNEKLFF. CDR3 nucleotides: TGTGCCAGCAGCTTACGGACAGGAAATGAAAAACTGTTTTTT. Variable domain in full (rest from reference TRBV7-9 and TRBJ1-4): DTGVSQNPRHKITKRGQNVTFRCDPISEHNRLYWYRQTLGQGPEFLTYFQNEAQLEKSRLLSDRFSAERPKGSFSTLEIQRTEQGDSAMYLCASSLRTGNEKLFFGSGTQLSVL.

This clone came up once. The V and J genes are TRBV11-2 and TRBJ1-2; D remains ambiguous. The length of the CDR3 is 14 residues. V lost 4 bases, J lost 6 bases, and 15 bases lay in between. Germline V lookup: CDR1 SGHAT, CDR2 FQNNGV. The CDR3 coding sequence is TGTGCCAGCAGCTCAATACGACACGCTGATGGCTACACCTTC. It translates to CASSSIRHADGYTF.

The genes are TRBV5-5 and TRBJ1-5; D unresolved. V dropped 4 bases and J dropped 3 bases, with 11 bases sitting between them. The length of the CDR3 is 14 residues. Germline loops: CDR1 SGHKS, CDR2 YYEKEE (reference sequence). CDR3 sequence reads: CASSPQVYNQPQHF. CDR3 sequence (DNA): TGTGCCAGCAGCCCTCAGGTTTACAATCAGCCCCAGCATTTT.

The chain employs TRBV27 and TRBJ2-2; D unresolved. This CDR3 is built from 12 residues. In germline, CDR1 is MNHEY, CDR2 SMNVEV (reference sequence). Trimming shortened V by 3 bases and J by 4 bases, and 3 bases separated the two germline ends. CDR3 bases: TGTGCCAGCAGTTTTAGCACCGGGGAGCTGTTTTTT. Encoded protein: CASSFSTGELFF.

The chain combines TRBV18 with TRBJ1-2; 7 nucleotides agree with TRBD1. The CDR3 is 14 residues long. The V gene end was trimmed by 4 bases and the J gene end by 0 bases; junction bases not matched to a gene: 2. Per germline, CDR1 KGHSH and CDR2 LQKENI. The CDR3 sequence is CASSLGTANYGYTF. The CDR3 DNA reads TGTGCCAGCTCACTCGGGACAGCTAACTATGGCTACACCTTC.

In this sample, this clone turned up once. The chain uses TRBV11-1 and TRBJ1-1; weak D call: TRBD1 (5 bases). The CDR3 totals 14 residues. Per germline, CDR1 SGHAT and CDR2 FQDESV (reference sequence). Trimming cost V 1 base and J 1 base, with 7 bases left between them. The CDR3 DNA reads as TGTGCCAGCAGCTTAGTGACAGCGAACACTGAAGCTTTCTTT. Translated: CASSLVTANTEAFF.

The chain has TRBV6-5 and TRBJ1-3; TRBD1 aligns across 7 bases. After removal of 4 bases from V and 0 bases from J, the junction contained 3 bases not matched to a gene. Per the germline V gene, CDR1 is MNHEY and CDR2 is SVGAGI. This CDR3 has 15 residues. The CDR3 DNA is TGTGCCAGCAGTTGGGACAGAGCCTCTGGAAACACCATATATTTT. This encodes CASSWDRASGNTIYF.

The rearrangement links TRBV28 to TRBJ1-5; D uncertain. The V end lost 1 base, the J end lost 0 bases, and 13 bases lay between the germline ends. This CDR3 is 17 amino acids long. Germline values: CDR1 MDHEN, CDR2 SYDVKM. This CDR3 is CASSLSTSSDSNQPQHF. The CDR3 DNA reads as TGTGCCAGCAGTTTATCTACGAGTTCCGATAGCAATCAGCCCCAGCATTTT.

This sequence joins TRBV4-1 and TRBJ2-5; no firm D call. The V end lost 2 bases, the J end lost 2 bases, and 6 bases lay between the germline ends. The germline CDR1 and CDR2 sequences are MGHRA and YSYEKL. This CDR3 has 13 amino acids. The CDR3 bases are TGCGCCAGCAGCCAACCTAGTCAAGAGACCCAGTACTTC. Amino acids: CASSQPSQETQYF.

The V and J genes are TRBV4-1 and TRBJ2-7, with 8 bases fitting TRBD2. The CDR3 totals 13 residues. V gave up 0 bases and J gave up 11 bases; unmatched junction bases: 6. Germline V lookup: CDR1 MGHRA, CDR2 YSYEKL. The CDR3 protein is CASSQDIGTRKYF. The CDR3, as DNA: TGCGCCAGCAGCCAAGATATTGGGACTAGAAAGTACTTC.

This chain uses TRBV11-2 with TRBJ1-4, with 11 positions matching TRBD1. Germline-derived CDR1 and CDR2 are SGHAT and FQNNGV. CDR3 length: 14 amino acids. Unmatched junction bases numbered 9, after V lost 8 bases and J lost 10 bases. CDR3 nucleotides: TGTGCCAGCTCCCCGGGACAGGGGGTGGGAAAACTGTTTTTT. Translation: CASSPGQGVGKLFF.

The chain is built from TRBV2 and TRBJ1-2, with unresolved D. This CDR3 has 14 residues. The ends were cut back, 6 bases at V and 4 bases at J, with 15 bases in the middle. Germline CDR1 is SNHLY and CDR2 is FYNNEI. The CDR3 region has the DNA TGTGCCAGCAGCACTACAAGCCAACTCTATGGCTACACCTTC. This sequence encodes CASSTTSQLYGYTF.

CDR3 loop: CASSRGAGFNEKLFF. CDR3 coding DNA: TGTGCCAGCAGCCGCGGGGCGGGCTTTAATGAAAAACTGTTTTTT. The V gene is TRBV5-4, the J gene TRBJ1-4, with a weak D call TRBD1 (5 bases). This CDR3 is built from 15 residues. Trimming cost V 4 bases and J 4 bases, with 14 bases left between them. The germline V gene has CDR1 SGHNT and CDR2 YYREEE (reference sequence).

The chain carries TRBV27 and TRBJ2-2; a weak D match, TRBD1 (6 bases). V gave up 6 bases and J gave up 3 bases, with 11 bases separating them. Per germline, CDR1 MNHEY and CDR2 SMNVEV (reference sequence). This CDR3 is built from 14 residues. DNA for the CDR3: TGTGCCAGCAGATCCGGGACACACACCGGGGAGCTGTTTTTT. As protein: CASRSGTHTGELFF.

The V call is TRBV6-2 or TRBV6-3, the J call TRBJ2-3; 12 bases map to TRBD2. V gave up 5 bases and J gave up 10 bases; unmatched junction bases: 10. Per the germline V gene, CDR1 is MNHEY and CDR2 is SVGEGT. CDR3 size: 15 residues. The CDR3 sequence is CASSTGLAGTISQYF. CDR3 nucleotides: TGTGCCAGCAGTACCGGACTAGCGGGGACCATATCGCAGTATTTT.

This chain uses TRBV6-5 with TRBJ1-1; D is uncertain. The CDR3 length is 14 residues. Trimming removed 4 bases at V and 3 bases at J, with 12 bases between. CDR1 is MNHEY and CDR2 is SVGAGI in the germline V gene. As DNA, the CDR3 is TGTGCCAGCAGTTCGTTTGGCGGGGACACTGAAGCTTTCTTT. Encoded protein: CASSSFGGDTEAFF.

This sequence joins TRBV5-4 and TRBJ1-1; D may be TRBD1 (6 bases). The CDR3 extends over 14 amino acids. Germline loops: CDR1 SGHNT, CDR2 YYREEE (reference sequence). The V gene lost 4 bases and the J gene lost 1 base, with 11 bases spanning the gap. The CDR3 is CASSGGQANTEAFF. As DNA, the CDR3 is TGTGCCAGCAGCGGGGGACAAGCGAACACTGAAGCTTTCTTT.

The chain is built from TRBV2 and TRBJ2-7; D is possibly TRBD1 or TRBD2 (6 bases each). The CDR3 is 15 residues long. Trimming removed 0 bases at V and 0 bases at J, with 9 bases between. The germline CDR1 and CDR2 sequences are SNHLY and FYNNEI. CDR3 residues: CASSEAGGSSYEQYF. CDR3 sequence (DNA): TGTGCCAGCAGTGAAGCGGGGGGCAGCTCCTACGAGCAGTACTTC.

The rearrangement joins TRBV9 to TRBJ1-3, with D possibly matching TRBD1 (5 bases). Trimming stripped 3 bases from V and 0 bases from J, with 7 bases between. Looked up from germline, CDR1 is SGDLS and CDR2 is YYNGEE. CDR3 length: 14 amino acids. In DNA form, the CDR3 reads TGTGCCAGCAGCGCGGACAACTCTGGAAACACCATATATTTT. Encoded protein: CASSADNSGNTIYF.

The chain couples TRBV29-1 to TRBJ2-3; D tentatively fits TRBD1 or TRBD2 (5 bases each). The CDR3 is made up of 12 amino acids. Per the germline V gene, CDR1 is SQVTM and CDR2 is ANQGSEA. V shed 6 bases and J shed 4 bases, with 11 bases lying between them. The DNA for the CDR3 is TGCAGCGTCTCCGGGGCCCCAGATACGCAGTATTTT. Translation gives CSVSGAPDTQYF.

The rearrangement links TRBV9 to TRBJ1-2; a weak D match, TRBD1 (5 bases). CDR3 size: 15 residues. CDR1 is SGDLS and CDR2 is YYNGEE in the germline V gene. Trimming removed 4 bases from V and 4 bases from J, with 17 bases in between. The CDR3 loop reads CASSPEVGGGYGYTF. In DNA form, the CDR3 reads TGTGCCAGCAGCCCAGAGGTTGGGGGTGGCTATGGCTACACCTTC.

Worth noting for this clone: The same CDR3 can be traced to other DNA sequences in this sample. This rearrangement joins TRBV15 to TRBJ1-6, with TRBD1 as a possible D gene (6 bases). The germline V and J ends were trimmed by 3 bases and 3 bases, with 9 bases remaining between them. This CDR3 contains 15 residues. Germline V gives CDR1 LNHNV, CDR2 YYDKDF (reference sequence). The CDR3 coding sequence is TGTGCCACCAGCAGGCAGGGGCTCTATAATTCACCCCTCCACTTT. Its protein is CATSRQGLYNSPLHF.

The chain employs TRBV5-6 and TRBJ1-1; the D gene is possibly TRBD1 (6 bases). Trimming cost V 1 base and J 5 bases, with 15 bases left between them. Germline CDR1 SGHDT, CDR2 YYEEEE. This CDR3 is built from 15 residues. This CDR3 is CASSLLRGVRTEAFF. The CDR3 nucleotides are TGTGCCAGCAGCTTGCTAAGGGGGGTTAGGACTGAAGCTTTCTTT.